This T cell receptor beta chain was sequenced for a study of siplizumab effects on memory and regulatory T cells. Study-level findings and limits: Tracing alloreactive clones into unstimulated subsets worked for only a minor fraction of them. Apparently key alloresponse contributors, naive T cells also seemed more diverse than memory cells. Confirmatory evidence of suppressive function in proliferating siplizumab-culture Tregs was not obtained.

Libraries were prepared by immunoSEQ multiplex PCR; TCRdb keeps only in-frame clonotypes and omits some of them. The table includes around 110,000 clones, around 94% detected once. The CDR3 is 13 residues long. The V end lost 4 bases, the J end lost 1 base, and 8 bases lay between the germline ends. CDR1 is SGDLS, CDR2 YYNGEE, per germline. Concerning this clone itself: The antigen is undetermined.

This sequence joins TRBV9 and TRBJ2-5; D possibly corresponds to TRBD2 (5 bases). Sequencing was carried out using non-Treg CD4+ T cells sorted from blood. The TCR was taken from a human donor in good health. CDR3 residues: CASSRGLQETQYF. The DNA of the CDR3 is TGTGCCAGCAGCCGGGGTCTCCAAGAGACCCAGTACTTC. The full variable domain, completed using reference TRBV9 and TRBJ2-5, is DSGVTQTPKHLITATGQRVTLRCSPRSGDLSVYWYQQSLDQGLQFLIQYYNGEERAKGNILERFSAQQFPDLHSELNLSSLELGDSALYFCASSRGLQETQYFGPGTRLLVL.